The text below deals with one TCR beta chain. The data were obtained in a study of blood T cell repertoires in COVID-19. Germline V lookup: CDR1 SNHLY, CDR2 FYNNEI. The CDR3 is 15 amino acids. With 6 bases removed from V and 0 bases from J, the gap between germline ends came to 14 bases. Libraries were prepared by immunoSEQ multiplex PCR; TCRdb keeps only in-frame clonotypes and omits some of them. Of 350,000 to 400,000 clones in the sample, approximately 90% were seen once. J is TRBJ1-1 and V is TRBV2, with a weak D call TRBD1 (6 bases). This receptor was obtained from a woman between 18 and 29 years old who had recovered from COVID-19. Sequenced sample: PBMCs or T cells enriched from blood (not recorded which). CDR3 bases: TGTGCCAGCAGCCCGCGGGGGGCGATGAACACTGAAGCTTTCTTT. Translated, it gives CASSPRGAMNTEAFF.